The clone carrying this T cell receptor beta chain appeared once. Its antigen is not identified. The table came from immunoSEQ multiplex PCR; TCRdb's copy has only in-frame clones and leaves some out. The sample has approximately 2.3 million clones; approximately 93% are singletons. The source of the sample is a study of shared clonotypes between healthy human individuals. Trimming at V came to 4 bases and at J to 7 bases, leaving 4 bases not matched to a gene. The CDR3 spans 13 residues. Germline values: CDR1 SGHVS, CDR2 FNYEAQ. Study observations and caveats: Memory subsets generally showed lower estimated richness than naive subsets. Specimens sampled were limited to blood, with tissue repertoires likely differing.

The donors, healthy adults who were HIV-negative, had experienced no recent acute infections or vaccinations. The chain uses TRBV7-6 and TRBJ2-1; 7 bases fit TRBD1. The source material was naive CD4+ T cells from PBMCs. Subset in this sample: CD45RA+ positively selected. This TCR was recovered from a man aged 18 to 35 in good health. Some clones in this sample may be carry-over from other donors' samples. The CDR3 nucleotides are TGTGCCAGCAGCTATAACAGGGGTAATGAGCAGTTCTTC. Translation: CASSYNRGNEQFF.